These 21 T cell receptor beta chains share one sample of origin, sequenced in a study of T cell responses to AZD1222 COVID-19 vaccine. Clones were sequenced by immunoSEQ multiplex PCR, and TCRdb holds only the in-frame ones, with some missing. The sample holds about 150,000 clones, roughly 94% seen once. The sequenced sample was peripheral blood, obtained on day 0 of AZD1222 vaccination. These receptors were obtained from an adult in good health.

The V gene is TRBV12-5, the J gene TRBJ2-2, with 8 positions matching TRBD1. The trim removed 7 bases at V and 5 bases at J, leaving 12 bases unmatched. Germline loops: CDR1 LGHNT, CDR2 FRNRAP. This CDR3 region has 16 residues. CDR3 loop: CASADSVYRGTGELFF. CDR3 in DNA: TGTGCTAGTGCCGATTCCGTGTACAGGGGGACCGGGGAGCTGTTTTTT.

The chain recombines TRBV7-9 with TRBJ1-1; D is unresolved. The germline V gene has CDR1 SEHNR and CDR2 FQNEAQ (reference sequence). Trimming stripped 6 bases from V and 0 bases from J, with 5 bases between. The CDR3 sequence is 12 residues long. The CDR3 region is CASRQLNTEAFF. The CDR3 nucleotides are TGTGCCAGCAGGCAGCTGAACACTGAAGCTTTCTTT.

The chain links TRBV12-3 or TRBV12-4 to TRBJ2-3; the D is unclear. V gave up 6 bases and J gave up 6 bases, with 10 bases separating them. The CDR3 is made up of 12 amino acids. This CDR3 reads CASSLAGDTQYF. Here the CDR3 DNA reads TGTGCCAGCAGCCTGGCTGGGGATACGCAGTATTTT.

The rearrangement links TRBV27 to TRBJ2-7; TRBD2 aligns across 11 bases. Germline values: CDR1 MNHEY, CDR2 SMNVEV (reference sequence). The CDR3 contains 16 residues. V lost 4 bases to trimming and J lost 3 bases; unmatched junction nucleotides: 8. The CDR3 DNA follows: TGTGCCAGCAGTTACCTGAGACTAGCGGGGCTCTACGAGCAGTACGTC. Its protein product is CASSYLRLAGLYEQYV.

This clone was counted only a few times. The CDR3 coding sequence is TGTGCCAGTAGTCCCCACCACTCGGGAAATAATGAAGCTTTCTTT. Protein sequence: CASSPHHSGNNEAFF. The genes are TRBV19 and TRBJ1-1; D is unresolved. Germline assignment: CDR1 LNHDA and CDR2 SQIVND (reference sequence). V was pared by 5 bases and J by 7 bases, with 20 bases between. The CDR3 runs to 15 residues.

The chain has TRBV5-1 and TRBJ2-6, with D perhaps matching TRBD1 or TRBD2 (5 bases each). Germline-derived CDR1 and CDR2 are SGHRS and YFSETQ. Trimming shortened V by 6 bases and J by 1 base, and 23 bases separated the two germline ends. CDR3 length: 19 amino acids. CDR3 coding DNA: TGCGCCAGCACTTCTGCCTCGGCCGGGACCTTATCTGGGGCCAACGTCCTGACTTTC. The encoded protein is CASTSASAGTLSGANVLTF. The complete variable domain, with remaining parts taken from reference TRBV5-1 and TRBJ2-6, reads KAGVTQTPRYLIKTRGQQVTLSCSPISGHRSVSWYQQTPGQGLQFLFEYFSETQRNKGNFPGRFSGRQFSNSRSEMNVSTLELGDSALYLCASTSASAGTLSGANVLTFGAGSRLTVL.

V usage is TRBV29-1 and J usage is TRBJ1-2; D unresolved. CDR3 length equals 12 residues. Germline CDR1 is SQVTM and CDR2 is ANQGSEA. Trimming pared 7 bases from V and 6 bases from J, leaving 15 bases between. CDR3 residues: CSGSIGFDGYTF. The CDR3 nucleotides read TGCAGCGGGTCAATTGGGTTCGATGGCTACACCTTC.

The chain carries TRBV18 and TRBJ2-7, with D perhaps assigned TRBD1 or TRBD2 (5 bases each). The CDR3 has 13 residues. In germline, CDR1 is KGHSH, CDR2 LQKENI. V was clipped by 3 bases and J by 4 bases, with 10 bases between them. CDR3 bases: TGTGCCAGCTCACCGGGGACCACGTACGAGCAGTACGTC. Protein: CASSPGTTYEQYV.

The rearrangement uses TRBV7-8 and TRBJ1-1; the D gene is possibly TRBD1 (5 bases). The CDR3 contains 14 residues. V lost 3 bases to trimming and J lost 3 bases, with 11 bases between them. Germline CDR1 reads SGHVS; CDR2 reads FQNEAQ. The CDR3 coding sequence is TGTGCCAGCAGCTTTTGGGGCGGAGACACTGAAGCTTTCTTT. It specifies CASSFWGGDTEAFF.

The J gene is TRBJ1-1, the V gene TRBV7-2; D is unclear. Trimming removed 5 bases from V and 3 bases from J, with 10 bases in between. The CDR3 covers 13 residues. Looked up from germline, CDR1 is SGHTA and CDR2 is FQGNSA. CDR3: CASSPYGDTEAFF. The CDR3 DNA is TGTGCCAGCAGCCCCTATGGGGACACTGAAGCTTTCTTT.

The rearrangement uses TRBV19 and TRBJ1-1; 7 positions match TRBD1. After removal of 1 base from V and 4 bases from J, the junction contained 6 bases not matched to a gene. The CDR3 totals 15 residues. Germline loops: CDR1 LNHDA, CDR2 SQIVND (reference sequence). CDR3 protein: CASSIGQSGGTEAFF. In DNA, the CDR3 is TGTGCCAGTAGTATAGGCCAATCAGGGGGCACTGAAGCTTTCTTT.

The J gene is TRBJ2-3, the V gene TRBV2; D remains ambiguous. CDR1 SNHLY and CDR2 FYNNEI come from the germline V gene. Trimming pared 3 bases from V and 2 bases from J, leaving 9 bases between. This CDR3 is built from 14 residues. CDR3 sequence (DNA): TGTGCCAGCAGTGACAAACTGCCCACAGATACGCAGTATTTT. This codes for CASSDKLPTDTQYF.

The chain joins TRBV19 to TRBJ1-2; weak D call: TRBD1 (5 bases). Germline V lookup: CDR1 LNHDA, CDR2 SQIVND (reference sequence). V was shortened by 7 bases and J by 2 bases, with 14 bases between the two germline ends. The CDR3 has 14 amino acids. The CDR3 DNA sequence: TGTGCCAGTACCCCGGGACCGAGAAACTATGGCTACACCTTC. It codes for CASTPGPRNYGYTF.

This clone was detected once. The rearrangement links TRBV5-1 to TRBJ2-2; TRBD2 matches at 13 bases. The germline CDR1 and CDR2 sequences are SGHRS and YFSETQ. The CDR3 has 15 amino acids. J gave up 8 bases and V 3 bases, and 4 bases lay outside the gene matches. CDR3 protein: CASSSGLAGRGELFF. DNA for the CDR3: TGCGCCAGCAGCTCGGGACTAGCGGGACGAGGGGAGCTGTTTTTT.

The gene calls are TRBV4-1 and TRBJ1-5; D is undetermined. The CDR3 spans 15 residues. The germline V gene has CDR1 MGHRA and CDR2 YSYEKL. Trimming cost V 4 bases and J 1 base, with 11 bases left between them. CDR3 nucleotide sequence: TGCGCCAGCAGCCTAATACTGGGGAGCAATCAGCCCCAGCATTTT. Protein sequence: CASSLILGSNQPQHF.

The genes are TRBV6-5 and TRBJ1-1; D is unclear. CDR3 size: 12 residues. Germline V gives CDR1 MNHEY, CDR2 SVGAGI. V was cut by 6 bases and J by 5 bases, with 10 bases left in between. The CDR3 sequence is CASRPHGTEAFF. CDR3 nucleotides: TGTGCCAGCAGACCTCACGGTACTGAAGCTTTCTTT.

The CDR3 sequence is CASSLVASGGTNEKLFF. The CDR3 DNA reads TGTGCCAGCAGCTTAGTAGCCTCCGGCGGAACTAATGAAAAACTGTTTTTT. The rearrangement links TRBV7-2 to TRBJ1-4; D is ambiguous. Germline V gives CDR1 SGHTA, CDR2 FQGNSA. The CDR3 length is 17 residues. V dropped 1 base and J dropped 1 base, with 13 bases sitting between them. The whole variable domain, remainder taken from reference TRBV7-2 and TRBJ1-4, is GAGVSQSPSNKVTEKGKDVELRCDPISGHTALYWYRQSLGQGLEFLIYFQGNSAPDKSGLPSDRFSAERTGGSVSTLTIQRTQQEDSAVYLCASSLVASGGTNEKLFFGSGTQLSVL.

V usage is TRBV5-1 and J usage is TRBJ2-3; 8 positions match TRBD2. CDR3 length equals 14 residues. Germline CDR1 is SGHRS and CDR2 is YFSETQ. The trim removed 4 bases at V and 3 bases at J, leaving 4 bases unmatched. The CDR3 bases are TGCGCCAGCAGCCGCGGGGGGCGAACAGATACGCAGTATTTT. Protein: CASSRGGRTDTQYF.

The chain carries TRBV5-5 and TRBJ1-2; D call uncertain. The CDR3 sequence is 13 residues long. The germline CDR1 and CDR2 sequences are SGHKS and YYEKEE (reference sequence). Trimming took off 1 base at V and 4 bases at J, with 8 bases between the two ends. The CDR3 region is CASSLSGSYGYTF. The CDR3 region has the DNA TGTGCCAGCAGCTTGAGTGGGAGCTATGGCTACACCTTC.

The genes are TRBV7-2 and TRBJ2-1, with D hard to call. This CDR3 has 11 residues. The V gene lost 8 bases and the J gene lost 4 bases, with 6 bases spanning the gap. Germline CDR1 and CDR2: SGHTA and FQGNSA. This CDR3 reads CASGDYNEQFF. DNA for the CDR3: TGTGCCAGCGGAGATTACAATGAGCAGTTCTTC.

This clone was found once. The chain links TRBV7-8 to TRBJ2-7, with TRBD2 matching over 8 bases. Looked up from germline, CDR1 is SGHVS and CDR2 is FQNEAQ. J gave up 3 bases and V 3 bases, and 1 base lay outside the gene matches. This CDR3 region has 13 residues. The CDR3 sequence is CASSFSGNYEQYV. The CDR3 nucleotides are TGTGCCAGCAGCTTTAGCGGGAACTACGAGCAGTACGTC.